The clone carrying this T cell receptor (beta chain) occurred many times. Its target is not known. Germline assignment: CDR1 SGDLS and CDR2 YYNGEE. Between the trimmed V and J ends, which lost 0 bases and 6 bases, there was a span of 7 bases. CDR3 length: 12 residues. This sample was included in a study of prognosis after radiotherapy for stage I lung cancer. Study context: Concurrent therapy with stereotactic body radiotherapy was received by no patient.

Two-round multiplex PCR amplified TCR beta CDR3 from genomic DNA. Primers targeting each individual TRBV and TRBJ gene were applied in first-round PCR. In the second PCR round, amplification relied on universal primers. A single record per CDR3 protein comes from TCRdb applying MiXCR to the multiplex PCR reads. The sample holds some 27,000 distinct CDR3 sequences, more than 25% seen once. Study outcomes and limitations: Patients with and without metastases reportedly differed in TRBV and TRBJ gene usage frequencies. Lower Shannon entropy values were found after stereotactic body radiation therapy in patients who developed distant metastases.

Sequenced material: PBMCs, taken before or after stereotactic body radiation therapy (not recorded which). The origin of this receptor is a donor aged 50 or older with non-small cell lung cancer. The V call is TRBV9, the J call TRBJ2-7; D uncertain. The CDR3 DNA is TGTGCCAGCAGCGTAGGGCCCGGCGAGCAGTACTTC. It codes for CASSVGPGEQYF.